Shown below are 9 T cell receptor beta chains from a single sample sequenced in a study of T cell repertoires in cytomegalovirus infection. TCRdb called the reads again in MiXCR, with one record for every CDR3 protein. Counted here are 250,000 to 350,000 distinct CDR3 sequences, about 23% occurring once; the ten biggest clones make up approximately 15%. Sequencing was carried out using PBMCs. The receptors derive from a human donor in good health (CMV status not recorded). Some clones in this sample may be carry-over from other donors' samples.

A few counts support this clonotype. The chain recombines TRBV7-2 with TRBJ1-4; no clear D. The CDR3 is 15 residues long. Trimming pared 0 bases from V and 4 bases from J, leaving 9 bases between. CDR1 SGHTA and CDR2 FQGNSA come from the germline V gene. The CDR3 loop is CASSLATDYNEKLFF. For the CDR3, the DNA is TGTGCCAGCAGCTTAGCGACGGACTATAATGAAAAACTGTTTTTT.

This chain uses TRBV4-2 with TRBJ2-3; D might be TRBD1 or TRBD2, each matching 5 bases. Germline CDR1 and CDR2: LGHNA and YNFKEQ. Trimming took 4 bases from V and 2 from J, leaving 7 bases between them. This CDR3 spans 13 amino acids. CDR3 in DNA: TGTGCCAGCAGCCGGGGGTCCACAGATACGCAGTATTTT. Protein sequence: CASSRGSTDTQYF.

The gene calls are TRBV11-3 and TRBJ2-2; 7 bases are a match to TRBD1. The CDR3 totals 14 residues. The V gene end was trimmed by 5 bases and the J gene end by 4 bases; junction bases not matched to a gene: 4. Germline lookup yields CDR1 SGHNT and CDR2 YENEEA. The DNA of the CDR3 is TGTGCCAGCAGCACGACAGGGAGCACCGGGGAGCTGTTTTTT. This sequence encodes CASSTTGSTGELFF.

This clonotype turned up a few times. The chain is built from TRBV2 and TRBJ2-5; D assignment may be TRBD1 or TRBD2 (6 bases each). The germline gives CDR1 SNHLY, CDR2 FYNNEI. Trimming took off 8 bases at V and 5 bases at J, with 15 bases between the two ends. CDR3 size: 13 residues. CDR3 loop: CASEEGVRETQYF. In DNA, the CDR3 is TGTGCCAGCGAGGAGGGGGTCCGGGAGACCCAGTACTTC.

A few counts support this clonotype. The J gene is TRBJ1-2, the V gene TRBV19; D is perhaps TRBD1 (5 bases). The CDR3 loop spans 14 amino acids. Trimming stripped 3 bases from V and 4 bases from J, with 12 bases between. Germline assignment: CDR1 LNHDA and CDR2 SQIVND (reference sequence). Written as DNA, the CDR3 is TGTGCCAGTAGTATCCACGACAGCCCCTATGGCTACACCTTC. Protein product: CASSIHDSPYGYTF.

This sequence joins TRBV20-1 and TRBJ2-3, with TRBD2 identical over 8 bases. The CDR3 contains 13 residues. V lost 5 bases to trimming and J lost 1 base; unmatched junction nucleotides: 2. The germline CDR1 and CDR2 sequences are DFQATT and SNEGSKA (reference sequence). Here the CDR3 DNA reads TGCAGTGCTCTGACTAGCGGCACAGATACGCAGTATTTT. It translates to CSALTSGTDTQYF.

The chain couples TRBV20-1 to TRBJ2-3; 8 bases line up with TRBD1. Germline V gene sequence: CDR1 DFQATT, CDR2 SNEGSKA (reference sequence). The V gene end was trimmed by 0 bases and the J gene end by 5 bases; junction bases not matched to a gene: 7. The CDR3 runs to 15 residues. CDR3 bases: TGCAGTGCTAGAGATCCACAGGGGGTCGGAGATACGCAGTATTTT. Its translation: CSARDPQGVGDTQYF.

The J gene is TRBJ2-1, the V gene TRBV20-1; 12 nucleotides line up with TRBD1. J lost 4 bases, V lost 6 bases, and 10 bases had no gene match. CDR1 and CDR2 from the germline V gene are DFQATT and SNEGSKA (reference sequence). This CDR3 spans 16 amino acids. CDR3 nucleotide sequence: TGCAGTGCCGAGGGACAGGGGGCCATCGGTTACAATGAGCAGTTCTTC. It specifies CSAEGQGAIGYNEQFF.

Ten or more counts support this clonotype. J is TRBJ2-2 and V is TRBV7-9; the D gene is possibly TRBD1 (5 bases). The CDR3 totals 16 residues. Germline V gene data show CDR1 as SEHNR and CDR2 as FQNEAQ (reference sequence). V lost 4 bases to trimming and J lost 4 bases, with 16 bases between them. CDR3 amino acids: CASSSGHSWGTGELFF. CDR3 DNA sequence: TGTGCCAGCAGCTCAGGGCACTCTTGGGGCACCGGGGAGCTGTTTTTT. Together with reference TRBV7-9 and TRBJ2-2, the CDR3 gives the full variable domain: DTGVSQNPRHKITKRGQNVTFRCDPISEHNRLYWYRQTLGQGPEFLTYFQNEAQLEKSRLLSDRFSAERPKGSFSTLEIQRTEQGDSAMYLCASSSGHSWGTGELFFGEGSRLTVL.